What follows are 16 T cell receptor beta chains derived from one specimen sequenced in a study of cytomegalovirus exposure and HLA in healthy donors. PCR involved 60 Vbeta and 13 Jbeta primers. Some clones are missing from TCRdb's copy, which holds only in-frame ones; the method was immunoSEQ multiplex PCR. This sample has approximately 110,000 clones, with over 60% found just once. The sequencing input was PBMCs. Receptor source: a woman between 40 and 50 years old in good health and CMV-seropositive.

This clone was seen more than once but under ten times. In DNA form, the CDR3 reads TGCGCCAGCAGCTCACAGCCTCAGGGGGGAGGTACTGAAGCTTTCTTT. It translates to CASSSQPQGGGTEAFF. The J gene is TRBJ1-1, the V gene TRBV5-1, with 7 nucleotides matching TRBD1. The CDR3 is 16 residues long. J gave up 5 bases and V 3 bases, and 13 bases lay outside the gene matches. CDR1 and CDR2 (germline): SGHRS, YFSETQ.

The gene calls are TRBV4-1 and TRBJ2-3; 12 bases are a match to TRBD2. Looked up from germline, CDR1 is MGHRA and CDR2 is YSYEKL. Losses at the gene ends were 4 bases for V and 5 bases for J; bases not matched to a gene: 7. This CDR3 has 16 amino acids. The CDR3 region has the DNA TGCGCCAGCAGCCCTAGACTAGCGGGAGTAGGAGATACGCAGTATTTT. This translates into CASSPRLAGVGDTQYF.

This clone came up a few times. The chain uses TRBV11-2 and TRBJ1-2, with D perhaps matching TRBD1 (6 bases). Trimming pared 8 bases from V and 4 bases from J, leaving 17 bases between. The length of the CDR3 is 14 residues. Germline lookup yields CDR1 SGHAT and CDR2 FQNNGV. The CDR3 bases are TGTGCCAGCGGACGGACAGTCAGTTCCTATGGCTACACCTTC. The encoded protein is CASGRTVSSYGYTF.

The V gene is TRBV15, the J gene TRBJ2-7; TRBD2 might be the D (6 bases). This CDR3 spans 16 amino acids. Trimming cost V 1 base and J 5 bases, with 18 bases left between them. Germline V gene data show CDR1 as LNHNV and CDR2 as YYDKDF (reference sequence). The CDR3 sequence: CATSRGGGGRSNEQYF. In DNA form, the CDR3 reads TGTGCCACCAGCAGAGGGGGCGGAGGGAGAAGCAACGAGCAGTACTTC.

In the case of this clone: This sample includes further DNA sequences coding for the same CDR3. The rearrangement links TRBV28 to TRBJ2-7; a possible D gene is TRBD2 (5 bases). The CDR3 totals 12 residues. Trimming took off 2 bases at V and 4 bases at J, with 6 bases between the two ends. CDR1 and CDR2 from the germline V gene are MDHEN and SYDVKM. The CDR3 sequence: CASSLSGYEQYF. For the CDR3, the DNA is TGTGCCAGCAGTTTAAGCGGTTACGAGCAGTACTTC.

V is TRBV29-1 and J is TRBJ1-1; possible D gene TRBD1, 6 bases. The germline CDR1 and CDR2 sequences are SQVTM and ANQGSEA. The CDR3 is made up of 13 amino acids. V gave up 7 bases and J gave up 2 bases, with 14 bases separating them. The CDR3 region has the DNA TGCAGCGCAGCACAGGGATATAACACTGAAGCTTTCTTT. It encodes CSAAQGYNTEAFF.

This chain uses TRBV30 with TRBJ2-7, with a tentative D call TRBD2 (7 bases). The V end was cut by 7 bases, the J end by 4 bases, with 26 bases between. Germline V gene lookup returns CDR1 GTSNPN and CDR2 SVGIG (reference sequence). The CDR3 has 16 residues. This chain's CDR3 is CASPPPGAGDGYEQYF. The CDR3 region has the DNA TGTGCCTCTCCCCCCCCAGGGGCGGGAGACGGGTACGAGCAGTACTTC.

Comment on this clone: This may come from a read error, since a much larger clone is one base off. The J gene is TRBJ2-7, the V gene TRBV7-2, with TRBD2 identical over 12 bases. Trimming took 5 bases from V and 3 from J; bases not matched to a gene: 5. Germline loops: CDR1 SGHTA, CDR2 FQGNSA. The CDR3 is 15 residues long. The CDR3 nucleotides are TGTGCCAGCAGCCCAAGGACTAGCGGGATCTACGAGCAGTACTTC. Translating gives CASSPRTSGIYEQYF.

The sample holds a few counts of this clone. The chain carries TRBV5-1 and TRBJ2-7, with a weak D call TRBD1 (6 bases). From germline, CDR1 is SGHRS and CDR2 YFSETQ. Between the trimmed V and J ends, which lost 3 bases and 4 bases, there was a span of 11 bases. CDR3 length: 13 residues. The CDR3 reads CASSSGQRYEQYF. DNA of the CDR3: TGCGCCAGCAGCTCCGGACAGAGGTACGAGCAGTACTTC. Full variable domain (rest looked up from reference TRBV5-1 and TRBJ2-7): KAGVTQTPRYLIKTRGQQVTLSCSPISGHRSVSWYQQTPGQGLQFLFEYFSETQRNKGNFPGRFSGRQFSNSRSEMNVSTLELGDSALYLCASSSGQRYEQYFGPGTRLTVT.

V usage is TRBV15 and J usage is TRBJ1-1; the D gene is possibly TRBD1 (6 bases). The CDR3 runs 17 residues. CDR1 is LNHNV, CDR2 YYDKDF, per germline (reference sequence). Trimming stripped 1 base from V and 3 bases from J, with 18 bases between. CDR3 coding DNA: TGTGCCACCAGCAGAGCAAAACAGGGTACGAGGTACACTGAAGCTTTCTTT. It codes for CATSRAKQGTRYTEAFF.

The V and J genes are TRBV5-4 and TRBJ2-7; 12 positions agree with TRBD2. Germline-derived CDR1 and CDR2 are SGHNT and YYREEE (reference sequence). This CDR3 is built from 15 residues. The V and J ends lost 4 bases and 3 bases, in that order; junction bases with no gene match: 5. The chain's CDR3 is CASSRTSGDFYEQYF. Written as DNA, the CDR3 is TGTGCCAGCAGCCGGACTAGCGGGGATTTCTACGAGCAGTACTTC.

This chain connects TRBV28 to TRBJ1-6; TRBD1 agrees at 9 bases. Germline V gives CDR1 MDHEN, CDR2 SYDVKM. After removal of 2 bases from V and 7 bases from J, the junction contained 3 bases not matched to a gene. This CDR3 spans 15 amino acids. CDR3 coding DNA: TGTGCCAGCAGTTTAGCCGGGACAGGGAATTCACCCCTCCACTTT. This gives the protein CASSLAGTGNSPLHF.

This rearrangement joins TRBV10-1 to TRBJ2-3, with D possibly matching TRBD2 (5 bases). V was cut by 0 bases and J by 8 bases, with 27 bases left in between. Germline loops: CDR1 WNHNN, CDR2 SYGVQD (reference sequence). The CDR3 consists of 19 residues. The chain's CDR3 is CASSESTLAGPTLSGTQYF. The CDR3, as DNA: TGCGCCAGCAGTGAGTCGACCCTTGCTGGGCCAACCCTCAGCGGTACGCAGTATTTT.

This chain joins TRBV29-1 and TRBJ2-5; the match to TRBD2 covers 14 bases. The germline CDR1 and CDR2 sequences are SQVTM and ANQGSEA. After removal of 7 bases from V and 7 bases from J, the junction contained 5 bases not matched to a gene. The CDR3 runs to 13 residues. The CDR3 region has the DNA TGCAGCGGACGACTAGCGGGAGGGGGGACCCAGTACTTC. As protein: CSGRLAGGGTQYF. The whole variable domain, filled in from reference TRBV29-1 and TRBJ2-5, reads SAVISQKPSRDICQRGTSLTIQCQVDSQVTMMFWYRQQPGQSLTLIATANQGSEATYESGFVIDKFPISRPNLTFSTLTVSNMSPEDSSIYLCSGRLAGGGTQYFGPGTRLLVL.

The V and J genes are TRBV27 and TRBJ1-1; possibly TRBD1 for D (5 bases). Trimming took off 2 bases at V and 0 bases at J, with 10 bases between the two ends. The germline V gene encodes CDR1 MNHEY and CDR2 SMNVEV (reference sequence). The CDR3 loop spans 15 amino acids. CDR3 bases: TGTGCCAGCAGTTTAAAGACAGCCCTGAACACTGAAGCTTTCTTT. Residues: CASSLKTALNTEAFF.

This chain connects TRBV9 to TRBJ2-7; D is possibly TRBD2 (7 bases). The germline V gene has CDR1 SGDLS and CDR2 YYNGEE. V was pared by 0 bases and J by 3 bases, with 13 bases between. The CDR3 is 15 residues long. The CDR3 is CASSVGGGSFYEQYF. The CDR3 DNA reads TGTGCCAGCAGCGTAGGGGGGGGCTCATTCTACGAGCAGTACTTC.